One sample yielded the 10 T cell receptor beta chains listed below, sequenced in a study of cytomegalovirus exposure and HLA in healthy donors. The PCR made use of 60 Vbeta and 13 Jbeta primers. TCRdb keeps only in-frame clones here, not all; method: immunoSEQ multiplex PCR. Of approximately 190,000 clones in the sample, 65% to 85% are singletons; the top ten hold 3% to 4.5%. Sample: PBMCs. The receptors were gathered from a middle-aged man in good health and CMV-seronegative.

The count of this clone is one. The rearrangement joins TRBV4-2 to TRBJ1-6; maybe TRBD1 (5 bases). The germline CDR1 and CDR2 sequences are LGHNA and YNFKEQ. The CDR3 covers 15 residues. With 4 bases removed from V and 7 bases from J, the gap between germline ends came to 14 bases. Here the CDR3 reads CASSLSPAGNSPLHF. CDR3 bases: TGTGCCAGCAGCCTCTCCCCCGCAGGGAATTCACCCCTCCACTTT.

The CDR3 spells CASRFHTGLGYEQYF. The CDR3 DNA reads as TGCGCCAGCAGATTCCACACAGGATTAGGCTACGAGCAGTACTTC. The genes are TRBV5-1 and TRBJ2-7, with D maybe TRBD1 (5 bases). Germline CDR1 and CDR2: SGHRS and YFSETQ. The CDR3 covers 15 residues. The ends were cut back, 5 bases at V and 3 bases at J, with 18 bases in the middle.

The chain employs TRBV4-3 and TRBJ2-1; the match to TRBD2 covers 9 bases. The V gene's germline CDR1 is LGHNA and CDR2 YSLEER. The CDR3 runs to 16 residues. The trim removed 2 bases at V and 2 bases at J, leaving 4 bases unmatched. CDR3 bases: TGCGCCAGCAGCCAAAGCGGACTAGCGACCTACAATGAGCAGTTCTTC. Amino acid sequence: CASSQSGLATYNEQFF.

Points on this clone: The junction and the germline gene differ at one end; a read error may be behind it. The chain couples TRBV7-9 to TRBJ2-2, with unresolved D. Germline V gene sequence: CDR1 SEHNR, CDR2 FQNEAQ (reference sequence). The length of the CDR3 is 11 residues. CDR3 protein: CSSSLVWELFF. In nucleotides, the CDR3 is TGTTCCAGCAGCTTAGTCTGGGAGCTGTTTTTT.

V and J are TRBV30 and TRBJ2-7; D gene ambiguous. The V gene lost 1 base and the J gene lost 1 base, with 5 bases spanning the gap. CDR1 and CDR2 (germline): GTSNPN, SVGIG (reference sequence). This CDR3 spans 12 amino acids. The chain's CDR3 is CAWSDSSYEQYF. In nucleotides, the CDR3 is TGTGCCTGGAGTGACAGTTCCTACGAGCAGTACTTC. Drawing the rest from reference TRBV30 and TRBJ2-7, the complete variable domain is SQTIHQWPATLVQPVGSPLSLECTVEGTSNPNLYWYRQAAGRGLQLLFYSVGIGQISSEVPQNLSASRPQDRQFILSSKKLLLSDSGFYLCAWSDSSYEQYFGPGTRLTVT.

This rearrangement joins TRBV10-3 to TRBJ2-5, with TRBD2 identical over 7 bases. CDR3 size: 15 residues. Germline loops: CDR1 ENHRY, CDR2 SYGVKD. V trimming: 3 bases; J trimming: 1 base; junction bases outside the gene matches: 5. The CDR3 DNA follows: TGTGCCATCAGTGAACGGGGGGACCGCCAAGAGACCCAGTACTTC. Translated, it gives CAISERGDRQETQYF.

This sequence joins TRBV19 and TRBJ1-1; perhaps TRBD1 as D (5 bases). The CDR3 totals 14 residues. Trimming took 2 bases from V and 1 from J, leaving 8 bases between them. Per germline, CDR1 LNHDA and CDR2 SQIVND (reference sequence). CDR3 loop: CASSIFGGNTEAFF. The CDR3 coding sequence is TGTGCCAGTAGTATATTCGGGGGGAACACTGAAGCTTTCTTT.

This clone was seen a handful of times. The rearrangement uses TRBV27 and TRBJ2-7; 10 positions match TRBD1. Germline V lookup: CDR1 MNHEY, CDR2 SMNVEV (reference sequence). The V gene end was trimmed by 9 bases and the J gene end by 5 bases; junction bases not matched to a gene: 13. This CDR3 comprises 15 residues. CDR3 bases: TGTGCCAGGAAGTATGGGGACAGGGGATTCAACGAGCAGTACTTC. It is translated as CARKYGDRGFNEQYF.

The rearrangement joins TRBV5-6 to TRBJ2-4; the D is unclear. Germline loops: CDR1 SGHDT, CDR2 YYEEEE. Trimming pared 4 bases from V and 0 bases from J, leaving 14 bases between. This CDR3 is built from 16 residues. The DNA for the CDR3 is TGTGCCAGCAGCGTGGGCGGTCTACTAGCCAAAAACATTCAGTACTTC. It translates to CASSVGGLLAKNIQYF. Drawing the rest from reference TRBV5-6 and TRBJ2-4, the complete variable domain is DAGVTQSPTHLIKTRGQQVTLRCSPKSGHDTVSWYQQALGQGPQFIFQYYEEEERQRGNFPDRFSGHQFPNYSSELNVNALLLGDSALYLCASSVGGLLAKNIQYFGAGTRLSVL.

This clone showed up just once. The germline gene is not matched at one end of the junction; a read error may be the cause. The rearrangement links TRBV7-9 to TRBJ1-1; unclear D gene. Per the germline V gene, CDR1 is SEHNR and CDR2 is FQNEAQ (reference sequence). The CDR3 has 12 amino acids. The CDR3: CSSSLRNTEAFF. The CDR3, as DNA: TGTTCCAGCAGCTTACGGAACACTGAAGCTTTCTTT.